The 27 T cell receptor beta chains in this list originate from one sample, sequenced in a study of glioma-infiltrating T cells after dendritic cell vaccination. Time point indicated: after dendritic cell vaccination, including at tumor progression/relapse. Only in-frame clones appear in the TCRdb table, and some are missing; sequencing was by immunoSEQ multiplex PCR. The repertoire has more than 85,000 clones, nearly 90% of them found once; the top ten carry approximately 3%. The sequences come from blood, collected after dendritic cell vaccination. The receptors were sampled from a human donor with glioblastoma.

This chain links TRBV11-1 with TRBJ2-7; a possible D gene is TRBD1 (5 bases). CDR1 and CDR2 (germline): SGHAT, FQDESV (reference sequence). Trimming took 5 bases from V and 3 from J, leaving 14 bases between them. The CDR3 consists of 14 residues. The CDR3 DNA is TGTGCCAGCAGCCTTGGGGCGACACTCTACGAGCAGTACTTC. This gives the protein CASSLGATLYEQYF.

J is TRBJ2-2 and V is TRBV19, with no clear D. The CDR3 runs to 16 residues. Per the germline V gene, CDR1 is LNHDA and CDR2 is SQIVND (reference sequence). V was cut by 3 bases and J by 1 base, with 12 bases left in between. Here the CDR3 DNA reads TGTGCCAGTAGTATTGGTACGCCGGTGAACACCGGGGAGCTGTTTTTT. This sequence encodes CASSIGTPVNTGELFF.

DNA for the CDR3: TGTGCCAGTACCCCAACAGGGAATTCGAATTCACCCCTCCACTTT. Protein: CASTPTGNSNSPLHF. The chain links TRBV19 to TRBJ1-6; D is perhaps TRBD1 (6 bases). Germline V lookup: CDR1 LNHDA, CDR2 SQIVND (reference sequence). The CDR3 totals 15 residues. V lost 7 bases and J 7 bases, leaving 17 bases between the germline ends.

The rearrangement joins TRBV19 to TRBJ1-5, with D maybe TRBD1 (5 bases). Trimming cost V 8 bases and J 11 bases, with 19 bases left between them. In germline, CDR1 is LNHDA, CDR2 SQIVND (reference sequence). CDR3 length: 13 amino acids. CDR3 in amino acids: CASRRTPKEAQHF. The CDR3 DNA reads TGTGCCAGTCGTCGGACACCCAAGGAAGCCCAGCATTTT.

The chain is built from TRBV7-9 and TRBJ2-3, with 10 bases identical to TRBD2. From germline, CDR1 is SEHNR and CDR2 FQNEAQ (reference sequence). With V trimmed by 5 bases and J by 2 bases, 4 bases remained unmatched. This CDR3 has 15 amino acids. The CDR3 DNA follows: TGTGCCAGCAGCACCGGACTAGCGGTCACAGATACGCAGTATTTT. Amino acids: CASSTGLAVTDTQYF.

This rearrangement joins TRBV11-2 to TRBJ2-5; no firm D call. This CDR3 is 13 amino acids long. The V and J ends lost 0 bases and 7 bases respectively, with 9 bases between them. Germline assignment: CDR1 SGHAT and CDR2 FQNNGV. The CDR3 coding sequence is TGTGCCAGCAGCTTAGACGGGTTTGGGACCCAGTACTTC. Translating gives CASSLDGFGTQYF. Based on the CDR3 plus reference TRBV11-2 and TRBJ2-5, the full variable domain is EAGVAQSPRYKIIEKRQSVAFWCNPISGHATLYWYQQILGQGPKLLIQFQNNGVVDDSQLPKDRFSAERLKGVDSTLKIQPAKLEDSAVYLCASSLDGFGTQYFGPGTRLLVL.

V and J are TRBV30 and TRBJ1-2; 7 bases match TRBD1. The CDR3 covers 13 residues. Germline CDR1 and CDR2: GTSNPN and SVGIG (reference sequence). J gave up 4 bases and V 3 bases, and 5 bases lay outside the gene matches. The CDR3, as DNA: TGTGCCTGGAGCCGGACAGGCCTCTATGGCTACACCTTC. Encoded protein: CAWSRTGLYGYTF.

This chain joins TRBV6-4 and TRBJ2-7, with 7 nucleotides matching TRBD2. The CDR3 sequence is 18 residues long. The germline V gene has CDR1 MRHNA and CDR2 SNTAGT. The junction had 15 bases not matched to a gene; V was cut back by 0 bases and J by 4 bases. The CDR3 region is CASSDSMGRGRGGYEQYF. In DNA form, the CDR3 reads TGTGCCAGCAGTGACTCGATGGGAAGAGGAAGGGGAGGGTACGAGCAGTACTTC.

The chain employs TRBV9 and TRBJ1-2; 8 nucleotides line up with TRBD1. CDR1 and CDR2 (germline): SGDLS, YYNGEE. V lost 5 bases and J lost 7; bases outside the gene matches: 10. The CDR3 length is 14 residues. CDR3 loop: CASSLGQGAVGYTF. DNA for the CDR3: TGTGCCAGCAGTTTAGGGCAGGGGGCTGTTGGCTACACCTTC.

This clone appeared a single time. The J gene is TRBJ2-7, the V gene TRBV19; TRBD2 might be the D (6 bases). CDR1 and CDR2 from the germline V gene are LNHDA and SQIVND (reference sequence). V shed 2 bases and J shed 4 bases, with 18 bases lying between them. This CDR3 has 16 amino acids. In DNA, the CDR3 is TGTGCCAGTAGTATAAAACAGGCCGGGAGTGGGTACGAGCAGTACTTC. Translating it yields CASSIKQAGSGYEQYF.

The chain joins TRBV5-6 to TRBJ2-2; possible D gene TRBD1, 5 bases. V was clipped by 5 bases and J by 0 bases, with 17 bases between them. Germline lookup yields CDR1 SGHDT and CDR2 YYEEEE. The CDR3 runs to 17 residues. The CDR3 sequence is CASSALGALTNTGELFF. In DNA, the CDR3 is TGTGCCAGCAGTGCCCTTGGGGCTCTTACGAACACCGGGGAGCTGTTTTTT.

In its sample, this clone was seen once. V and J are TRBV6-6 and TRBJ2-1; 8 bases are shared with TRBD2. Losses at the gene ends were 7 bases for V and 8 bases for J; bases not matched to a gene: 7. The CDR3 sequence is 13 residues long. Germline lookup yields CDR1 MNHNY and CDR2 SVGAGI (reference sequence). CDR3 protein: CASTPGLAYEQFF. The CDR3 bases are TGTGCCAGCACCCCAGGACTAGCATATGAGCAGTTCTTC.

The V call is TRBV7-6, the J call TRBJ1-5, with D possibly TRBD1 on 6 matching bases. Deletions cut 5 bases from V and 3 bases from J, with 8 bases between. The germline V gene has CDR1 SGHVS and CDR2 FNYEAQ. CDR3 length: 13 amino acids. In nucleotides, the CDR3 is TGTGCCAGCAGCCGGGACACCAATCAGCCCCAGCATTTT. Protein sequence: CASSRDTNQPQHF.

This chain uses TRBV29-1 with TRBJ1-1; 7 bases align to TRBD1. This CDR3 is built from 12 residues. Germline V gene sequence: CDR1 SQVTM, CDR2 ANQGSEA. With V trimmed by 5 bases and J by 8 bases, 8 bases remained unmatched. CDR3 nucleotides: TGCAGCGTTCGGACAGGACCGGCAGAAGCTTTCTTT. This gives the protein CSVRTGPAEAFF.

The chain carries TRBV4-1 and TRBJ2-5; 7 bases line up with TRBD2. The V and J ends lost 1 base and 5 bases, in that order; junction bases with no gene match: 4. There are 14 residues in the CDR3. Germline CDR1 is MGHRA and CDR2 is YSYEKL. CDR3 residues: CASSQGEGLETQYF. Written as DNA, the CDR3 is TGCGCCAGCAGCCAAGGGGAGGGACTGGAGACCCAGTACTTC.

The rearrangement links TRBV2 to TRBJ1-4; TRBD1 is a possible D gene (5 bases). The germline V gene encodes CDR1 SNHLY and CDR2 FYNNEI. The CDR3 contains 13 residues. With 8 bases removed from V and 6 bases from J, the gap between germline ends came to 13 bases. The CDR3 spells CASGDTRDEKLFF. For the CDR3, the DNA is TGTGCCAGCGGGGATACCAGGGATGAAAAACTGTTTTTT.

The DNA for the CDR3 is TGTGCCAGCACTGGGACAGCGAATTCACCCCTCCACTTT. It codes for CASTGTANSPLHF. The chain combines TRBV2 with TRBJ1-6, with TRBD1 matching 7 bases. The CDR3 spans 13 residues. The V gene's germline CDR1 is SNHLY and CDR2 FYNNEI. Unmatched junction bases numbered 4, after V lost 7 bases and J lost 7 bases.

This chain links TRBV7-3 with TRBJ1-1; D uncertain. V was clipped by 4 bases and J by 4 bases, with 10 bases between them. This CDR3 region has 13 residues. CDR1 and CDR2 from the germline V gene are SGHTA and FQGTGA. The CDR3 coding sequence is TGTGCCAGCAGCTACCACCGGGGCACTGAAGCTTTCTTT. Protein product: CASSYHRGTEAFF.

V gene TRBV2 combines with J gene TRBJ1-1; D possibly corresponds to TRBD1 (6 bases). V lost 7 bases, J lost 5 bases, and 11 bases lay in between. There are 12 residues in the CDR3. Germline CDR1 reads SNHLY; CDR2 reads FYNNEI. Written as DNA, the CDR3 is TGTGCCAGCAACAGGGTAGGGACTGAAGCTTTCTTT. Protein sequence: CASNRVGTEAFF. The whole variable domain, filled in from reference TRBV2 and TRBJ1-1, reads EPEVTQTPSHQVTQMGQEVILRCVPISNHLYFYWYRQILGQKVEFLVSFYNNEISEKSEIFDDQFSVERPDGSNFTLKIRSTKLEDSAMYFCASNRVGTEAFFGQGTRLTVV.

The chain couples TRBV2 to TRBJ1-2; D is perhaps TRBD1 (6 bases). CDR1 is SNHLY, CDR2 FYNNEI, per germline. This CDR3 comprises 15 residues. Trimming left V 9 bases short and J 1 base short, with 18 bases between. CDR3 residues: CASYPGEGVNYGYTF. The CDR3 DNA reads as TGTGCCAGTTACCCAGGGGAGGGAGTTAACTATGGCTACACCTTC.

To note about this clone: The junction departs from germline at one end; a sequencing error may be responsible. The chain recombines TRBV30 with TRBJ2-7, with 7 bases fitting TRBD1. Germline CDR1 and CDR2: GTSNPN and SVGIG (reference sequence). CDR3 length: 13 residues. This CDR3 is CAWTSTGSSEQYF. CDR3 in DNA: TGTGCCTGGACCTCGACAGGGTCCTCCGAGCAGTACTTC.

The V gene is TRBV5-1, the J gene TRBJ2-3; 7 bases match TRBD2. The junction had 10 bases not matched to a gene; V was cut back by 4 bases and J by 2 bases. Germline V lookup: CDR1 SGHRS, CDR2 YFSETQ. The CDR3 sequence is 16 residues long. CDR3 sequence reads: CASSPGGGSPTDTQYF. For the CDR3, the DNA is TGCGCCAGCAGCCCGGGGGGAGGGTCGCCCACAGATACGCAGTATTTT. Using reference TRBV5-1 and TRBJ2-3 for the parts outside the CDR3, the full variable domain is KAGVTQTPRYLIKTRGQQVTLSCSPISGHRSVSWYQQTPGQGLQFLFEYFSETQRNKGNFPGRFSGRQFSNSRSEMNVSTLELGDSALYLCASSPGGGSPTDTQYFGPGTRLTVL.

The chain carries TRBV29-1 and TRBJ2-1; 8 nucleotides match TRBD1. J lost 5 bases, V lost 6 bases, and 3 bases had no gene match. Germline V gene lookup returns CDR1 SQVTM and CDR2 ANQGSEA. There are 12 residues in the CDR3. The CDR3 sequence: CSVDRANNEQFF. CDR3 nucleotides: TGCAGCGTGGACAGGGCAAACAATGAGCAGTTCTTC.

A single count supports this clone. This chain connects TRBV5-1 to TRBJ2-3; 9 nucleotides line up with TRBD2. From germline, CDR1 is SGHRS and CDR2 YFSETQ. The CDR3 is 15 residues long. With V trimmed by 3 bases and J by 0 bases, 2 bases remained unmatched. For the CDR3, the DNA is TGCGCCAGCAGCTCCCTAGCGGGGAGCACAGATACGCAGTATTTT. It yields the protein CASSSLAGSTDTQYF.

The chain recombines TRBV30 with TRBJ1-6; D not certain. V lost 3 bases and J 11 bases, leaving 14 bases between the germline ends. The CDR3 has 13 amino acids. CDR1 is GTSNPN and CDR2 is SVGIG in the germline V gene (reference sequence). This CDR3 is CAWSGEGWAPLHF. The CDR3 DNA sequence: TGTGCCTGGAGCGGAGAGGGTTGGGCACCCCTCCACTTT. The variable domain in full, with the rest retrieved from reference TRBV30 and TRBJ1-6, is SQTIHQWPATLVQPVGSPLSLECTVEGTSNPNLYWYRQAAGRGLQLLFYSVGIGQISSEVPQNLSASRPQDRQFILSSKKLLLSDSGFYLCAWSGEGWAPLHFGNGTRLTVT.

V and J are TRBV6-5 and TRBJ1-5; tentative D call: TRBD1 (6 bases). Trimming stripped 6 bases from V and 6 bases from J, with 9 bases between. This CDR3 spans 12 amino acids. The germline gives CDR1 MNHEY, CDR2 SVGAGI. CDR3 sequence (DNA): TGTGCCAGCAGACAGGGTAGTCAGCCCCAGCATTTT. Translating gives CASRQGSQPQHF.

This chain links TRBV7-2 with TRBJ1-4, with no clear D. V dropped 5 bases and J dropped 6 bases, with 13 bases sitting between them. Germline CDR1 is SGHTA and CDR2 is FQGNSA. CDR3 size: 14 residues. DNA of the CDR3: TGTGCCAGCAGCCGCACTAGGACGGATGAAAAACTGTTTTTT. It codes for CASSRTRTDEKLFF.